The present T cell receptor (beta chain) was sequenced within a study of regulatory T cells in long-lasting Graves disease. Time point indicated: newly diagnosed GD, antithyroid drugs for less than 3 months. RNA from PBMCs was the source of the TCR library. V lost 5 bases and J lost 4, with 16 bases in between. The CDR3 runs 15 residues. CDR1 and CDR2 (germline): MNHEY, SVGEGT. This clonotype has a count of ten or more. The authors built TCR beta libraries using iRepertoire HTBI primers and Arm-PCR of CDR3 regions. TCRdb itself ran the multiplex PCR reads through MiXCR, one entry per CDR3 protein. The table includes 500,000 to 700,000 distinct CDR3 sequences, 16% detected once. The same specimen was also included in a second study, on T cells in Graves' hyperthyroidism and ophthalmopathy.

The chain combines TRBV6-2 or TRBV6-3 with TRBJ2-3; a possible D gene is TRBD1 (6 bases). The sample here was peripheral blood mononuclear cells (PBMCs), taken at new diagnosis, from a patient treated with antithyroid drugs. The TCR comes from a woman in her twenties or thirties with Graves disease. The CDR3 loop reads CASSEANRVPDTQYF. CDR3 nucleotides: TGTGCCAGCAGTGAAGCGAACAGGGTCCCAGATACGCAGTATTTT.